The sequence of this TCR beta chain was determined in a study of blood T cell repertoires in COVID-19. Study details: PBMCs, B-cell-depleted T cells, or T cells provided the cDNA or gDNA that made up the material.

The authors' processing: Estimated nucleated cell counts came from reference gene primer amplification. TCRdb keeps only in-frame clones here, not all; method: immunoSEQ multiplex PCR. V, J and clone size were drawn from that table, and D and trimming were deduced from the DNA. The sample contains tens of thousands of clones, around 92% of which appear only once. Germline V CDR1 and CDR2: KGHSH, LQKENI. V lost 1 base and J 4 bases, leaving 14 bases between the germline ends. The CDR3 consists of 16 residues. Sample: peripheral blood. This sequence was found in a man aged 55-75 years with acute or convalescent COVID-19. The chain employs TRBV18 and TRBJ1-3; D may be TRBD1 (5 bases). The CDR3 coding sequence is TGTGCCAGCTCACCACTCCAGGGTCCGAAGGGAAACACCATATATTTT. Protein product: CASSPLQGPKGNTIYF.